Following are 24 T cell receptor beta chains from one sample sequenced in a study of PD-1 blockade in classical Hodgkin lymphoma. Each patient relapsed following autologous stem cell transplantation, and prior brentuximab vedotin exposure differed. Sequencing used immunoSEQ multiplex PCR; TCRdb keeps in-frame clones, though not all of them. The sample holds some 30,000 clones; 60% to 75% are singletons and the top ten take more than 2.5%. The sample was peripheral blood mononuclear cells (PBMCs), taken before the second cycle of nivolumab. Receptors were obtained from a human donor with classical Hodgkin lymphoma.

This chain uses TRBV6-5 with TRBJ2-5; the D is unclear. The CDR3 is 16 amino acids. Germline V gene data show CDR1 as MNHEY and CDR2 as SVGAGI. Trimming took off 2 bases at V and 1 base at J, with 14 bases between the two ends. The CDR3 DNA follows: TGTGCCAGCAGTTACGACCGTGGTAGCTTCCAAGAGACCCAGTACTTC. Translated, it gives CASSYDRGSFQETQYF.

The V call is TRBV27, the J call TRBJ1-1; D is unresolved. Per the germline V gene, CDR1 is MNHEY and CDR2 is SMNVEV (reference sequence). The CDR3 covers 13 residues. The germline V and J ends were trimmed by 5 bases and 0 bases, with 7 bases remaining between them. As DNA, the CDR3 is TGTGCCAGCAGTCCCGGTCTGAACACTGAAGCTTTCTTT. Its protein product is CASSPGLNTEAFF.

This clone was seen once. The J gene is TRBJ2-1, the V gene TRBV19, with no clear D. Trimming took 5 bases from V and 3 from J, leaving 8 bases between them. The CDR3 totals 13 residues. Germline V gene sequence: CDR1 LNHDA, CDR2 SQIVND (reference sequence). CDR3 sequence (DNA): TGTGCCAGTAGTGTTGGGGACTACAATGAGCAGTTCTTC. This encodes CASSVGDYNEQFF.

This clone appeared a few times. The chain is built from TRBV6-9 and TRBJ2-2, with D hard to call. CDR3 length: 15 residues. CDR1 and CDR2 (germline): MNHGY, SVAAGI. V was cut by 10 bases and J by 4 bases, with 19 bases left in between. The CDR3 loop is CANPTPTRFTGELFF. As DNA, the CDR3 is TGTGCCAACCCTACCCCGACGAGGTTCACCGGGGAGCTGTTTTTT.

The genes are TRBV28 and TRBJ2-3; a weak D match, TRBD1 (5 bases). The CDR3 covers 14 residues. Trimming cost V 5 bases and J 3 bases, with 12 bases left between them. The germline V gene has CDR1 MDHEN and CDR2 SYDVKM. CDR3 sequence (DNA): TGTGCCAGCAGTCCACAGGTAGTTACAGATACGCAGTATTTT. It specifies CASSPQVVTDTQYF.

J is TRBJ1-3 and V is TRBV11-2; tentatively, D is TRBD1 (5 bases). Trimming removed 5 bases from V and 0 bases from J, with 23 bases in between. Germline CDR1 reads SGHAT; CDR2 reads FQNNGV. The CDR3 totals 19 residues. This CDR3 is CASSPSGTFPEGSGNTIYF. As DNA, the CDR3 is TGTGCCAGCAGCCCGAGCGGGACTTTCCCTGAGGGCTCTGGAAACACCATATATTTT. The full variable domain, with the rest looked up from reference TRBV11-2 and TRBJ1-3, is EAGVAQSPRYKIIEKRQSVAFWCNPISGHATLYWYQQILGQGPKLLIQFQNNGVVDDSQLPKDRFSAERLKGVDSTLKIQPAKLEDSAVYLCASSPSGTFPEGSGNTIYFGEGSWLTVV.

In its sample, this clone was seen once. The genes are TRBV7-6 and TRBJ2-1, with D unclear. Trimming pared 5 bases from V and 3 bases from J, leaving 11 bases between. Germline V gene data show CDR1 as SGHVS and CDR2 as FNYEAQ. The CDR3 contains 14 residues. The CDR3 here is CASSPWTGYNEQFF. CDR3 sequence (DNA): TGTGCCAGCAGCCCTTGGACCGGCTACAATGAGCAGTTCTTC.

Remarks on this clone: Compared with germline, one end of the junction differs, possibly owing to a read error. The chain links TRBV7-7 to TRBJ2-1, with D perhaps being TRBD1 or TRBD2 (6 bases each). The CDR3 consists of 15 residues. In germline, CDR1 is SSHAT, CDR2 FNYEAQ (reference sequence). This CDR3 is CASSLTLGGLDEQFF. In DNA form, the CDR3 reads TGTGCTAGCAGCTTAACGCTAGGGGGGCTGGATGAGCAGTTCTTC.

The chain joins TRBV4-3 to TRBJ2-1; no clear D. Trimming took off 0 bases at V and 4 bases at J, with 13 bases between the two ends. CDR3 length: 16 amino acids. Germline loops: CDR1 LGHNA, CDR2 YSLEER. For the CDR3, the DNA is TGCGCCAGCAGCCAAGATCAGTTTGTGGGGTACAATGAGCAGTTCTTC. This codes for CASSQDQFVGYNEQFF.

This sequence joins TRBV7-6 and TRBJ2-1, with D possibly TRBD1 on 5 matching bases. The V gene lost 1 base and the J gene lost 0 bases, with 7 bases spanning the gap. The CDR3 spans 15 residues. Germline V lookup: CDR1 SGHVS, CDR2 FNYEAQ. CDR3 protein: CASSLGGGSYNEQFF. The CDR3 DNA follows: TGTGCCAGCAGCTTAGGGGGCGGCTCCTACAATGAGCAGTTCTTC.

About this clone: Relative to the germline gene, one junction end is altered; a read error may explain this. This rearrangement joins TRBV5-4 to TRBJ1-2; D gene ambiguous. The CDR3 runs to 16 residues. Germline V gene data show CDR1 as SGHNT and CDR2 as YYREEE (reference sequence). The CDR3 loop is CASSQDATYSNYGYTF. CDR3 DNA sequence: TGCGCCAGCAGCCAAGACGCAACCTACTCTAACTATGGCTACACCTTC.

The chain employs TRBV27 and TRBJ2-3; a possible D gene is TRBD1 (6 bases). CDR1 and CDR2 from the germline V gene are MNHEY and SMNVEV (reference sequence). Trimming took off 6 bases at V and 4 bases at J, with 17 bases between the two ends. The length of the CDR3 is 15 residues. The CDR3 reads CASSYNTQGSDTQYF. In DNA, the CDR3 is TGTGCCAGCAGCTACAATACGCAGGGGTCAGATACGCAGTATTTT.

This rearrangement joins TRBV4-2 to TRBJ1-2; unclear D gene. Trimming removed 6 bases at V and 4 bases at J, with 6 bases between. Germline V gene lookup returns CDR1 LGHNA and CDR2 YNFKEQ. The length of the CDR3 is 11 residues. For the CDR3, the DNA is TGTGCCAGCAGAAAGACCTATGGCTACACCTTC. It is translated as CASRKTYGYTF.

This chain uses TRBV4-3 with TRBJ2-3; no firm D call. With 0 bases removed from V and 0 bases from J, the gap between germline ends came to 4 bases. The CDR3 contains 14 residues. Germline V lookup: CDR1 LGHNA, CDR2 YSLEER. The CDR3 reads CASSQDLSTDTQYF. The CDR3 DNA sequence: TGCGCCAGCAGCCAAGATCTTAGCACAGATACGCAGTATTTT.

This clone is medium-sized. The chain uses TRBV7-9 and TRBJ2-1; 8 nucleotides match TRBD1. CDR3 length: 14 amino acids. Germline CDR1 SEHNR, CDR2 FQNEAQ (reference sequence). V dropped 8 bases and J dropped 4; count of bases not matched to a gene: 7. CDR3 amino acids: CASVKQGGYNEQFF. The CDR3, as DNA: TGTGCCAGCGTGAAACAGGGGGGATACAATGAGCAGTTCTTC.

The chain carries TRBV27 and TRBJ1-6; a weak D match, TRBD1 (5 bases). The CDR3 runs 15 residues. Germline V gene data show CDR1 as MNHEY and CDR2 as SMNVEV (reference sequence). Trimming cost V 6 bases and J 6 bases, with 15 bases left between them. The CDR3 loop is CASSPGAWSNSPLHF. CDR3 in DNA: TGTGCCAGCAGCCCTGGGGCTTGGTCTAATTCACCCCTCCACTTT.

V usage is TRBV28 and J usage is TRBJ1-2; D is perhaps TRBD1 (6 bases). The CDR3 sequence is 16 residues long. Germline V gives CDR1 MDHEN, CDR2 SYDVKM. The V gene lost 5 bases and the J gene lost 1 base, with 17 bases spanning the gap. In nucleotides, the CDR3 is TGTGCCAGCAGTCGTTCGGACAGCGACATTAACTATGGCTACACCTTC. Protein product: CASSRSDSDINYGYTF.

The chain employs TRBV10-3 and TRBJ2-7; TRBD1 matches 10 bases. Germline V gives CDR1 ENHRY, CDR2 SYGVKD. The CDR3 has 16 residues. The junction had 8 bases not matched to a gene; V was cut back by 3 bases and J by 3 bases. The CDR3 loop is CAISDFDRGPYYEQYF. The CDR3 DNA is TGTGCCATCAGTGACTTCGACAGGGGGCCATACTACGAGCAGTACTTC.

J is TRBJ2-2 and V is TRBV5-4; D not certain. Per the germline V gene, CDR1 is SGHNT and CDR2 is YYREEE (reference sequence). Trimming removed 3 bases from V and 7 bases from J, with 13 bases in between. The CDR3 extends over 14 amino acids. For the CDR3, the DNA is TGTGCCAGCAGCTCCCGAGAGTCCATCGGGGAGCTGTTTTTT. Amino acid sequence: CASSSRESIGELFF.

In this sample, this clone is medium-sized. V and J are TRBV6-5 and TRBJ1-1, with TRBD1 as a possible D gene (5 bases). Germline lookup yields CDR1 MNHEY and CDR2 SVGAGI. The V end was cut by 2 bases, the J end by 0 bases, with 7 bases between. CDR3 length equals 14 residues. CDR3 sequence (DNA): TGTGCCAGCAGTTACGGGGCAGTGAACACTGAAGCTTTCTTT. It translates to CASSYGAVNTEAFF.

This chain connects TRBV11-3 to TRBJ2-2, with D perhaps being TRBD1 or TRBD2 (5 bases each). V lost 5 bases and J lost 4, with 11 bases in between. Germline assignment: CDR1 SGHNT and CDR2 YENEEA. The CDR3 totals 14 residues. CDR3 sequence reads: CASSPTRGTGELFF. The CDR3 region has the DNA TGTGCCAGCAGCCCAACGAGGGGCACCGGGGAGCTGTTTTTT.

This chain connects TRBV7-9 to TRBJ2-5; TRBD2 is a possible D gene (6 bases). The DNA matches TRBJ2-7 better at its end, which makes the J call doubtful. Per germline, CDR1 SEHNR and CDR2 FQNEAQ (reference sequence). The CDR3 has 15 residues. The CDR3 DNA follows: TGTGCCAGCAGCTTATTGGAAGGGCCCGGGGGCGAGCAGTACTTC. This codes for CASSLLEGPGGEQYF.

This clone occurred a few times. The chain joins TRBV2 to TRBJ2-3, with TRBD2 matching over 11 bases. CDR1 and CDR2 (germline): SNHLY, FYNNEI. The CDR3 sequence is 18 residues long. V gave up 1 base and J gave up 6 bases; unmatched junction bases: 12. CDR3 coding DNA: TGTGCCAGCAGTGAAGGGGGAACTAGCGGGGGCCCGACTGATACGCAGTATTTT. Translation gives CASSEGGTSGGPTDTQYF.

V and J are TRBV30 and TRBJ1-1; 7 bases fit TRBD1. Germline trimming cut 2 bases from V and 3 bases from J; bases unmatched to any gene: 6. CDR3 length: 14 residues. Germline V gene lookup returns CDR1 GTSNPN and CDR2 SVGIG (reference sequence). CDR3: CAWSKDRVDTEAFF. The DNA of the CDR3 is TGTGCCTGGAGTAAAGACAGGGTCGACACTGAAGCTTTCTTT.